The 17 T cell receptor beta chains below come from one sample, sequenced in a study of blood T cell repertoires in COVID-19. Clones were sequenced by immunoSEQ multiplex PCR, and TCRdb holds only the in-frame ones, with some missing. The sample consists of over 110,000 clones, approximately 84% of them appearing once. Sequences were obtained from PBMCs or T cells enriched from blood (not recorded which). The receptors come from a middle-aged man in a cohort exposed to, infected with or recovered from COVID-19 (not recorded which).

This rearrangement joins TRBV9 to TRBJ2-1; perhaps TRBD1 as D (5 bases). Between the trimmed V and J ends, which lost 3 bases and 9 bases, there was a span of 16 bases. This CDR3 spans 14 amino acids. In germline, CDR1 is SGDLS, CDR2 YYNGEE. The CDR3 spells CASSAPHLQAEQFF. As DNA, the CDR3 is TGTGCCAGCAGCGCCCCCCACCTACAGGCTGAGCAGTTCTTC.

This clone turned up a few times. The J gene is TRBJ2-2, the V gene TRBV11-3; tentatively, D is TRBD2 (5 bases). V was cut by 5 bases and J by 6 bases, with 7 bases left in between. The CDR3 contains 12 residues. Germline V gene lookup returns CDR1 SGHNT and CDR2 YENEEA. The CDR3 DNA sequence: TGTGCCAGCAGCCCGGAGGCCGGGGAGCTGTTTTTT. Protein sequence: CASSPEAGELFF.

The chain uses TRBV19 and TRBJ2-1; D perhaps matches TRBD2 (5 bases). CDR1 and CDR2 from the germline V gene are LNHDA and SQIVND (reference sequence). The CDR3 is made up of 13 amino acids. Trimming shortened V by 3 bases and J by 4 bases, and 7 bases separated the two germline ends. This chain's CDR3 is CASSISGYNEQFF. The CDR3 coding sequence is TGTGCCAGTAGTATCTCGGGATACAATGAGCAGTTCTTC. The full variable domain, with the rest looked up from reference TRBV19 and TRBJ2-1, is DGGITQSPKYLFRKEGQNVTLSCEQNLNHDAMYWYRQDPGQGLRLIYYSQIVNDFQKGDIAEGYSVSREKKESFPLTVTSAQKNPTAFYLCASSISGYNEQFFGPGTRLTVL.

This chain links TRBV14 with TRBJ2-2; possible D gene TRBD2, 6 bases. The CDR3 is 16 residues long. Looked up from germline, CDR1 is SGHDN and CDR2 is FVKESK. Trimming pared 1 base from V and 5 bases from J, leaving 14 bases between. CDR3 amino acids: CASSQVAGKGTGELFF. The CDR3 bases are TGTGCCAGCAGCCAAGTGGCGGGAAAGGGGACCGGGGAGCTGTTTTTT.

This chain links TRBV29-1 with TRBJ1-1; D is perhaps TRBD1 (5 bases). Trimming pared 4 bases from V and 1 base from J, leaving 13 bases between. The CDR3 length is 14 residues. The V gene's germline CDR1 is SQVTM and CDR2 ANQGSEA. CDR3 sequence reads: CSVVTTAQNTEAFF. Written as DNA, the CDR3 is TGCAGCGTTGTTACGACAGCTCAGAACACTGAAGCTTTCTTT.

The chain is built from TRBV7-9 and TRBJ1-1; D is possibly TRBD1 (5 bases). Looked up from germline, CDR1 is SEHNR and CDR2 is FQNEAQ (reference sequence). The CDR3 totals 15 residues. V was clipped by 4 bases and J by 6 bases, with 18 bases between them. The CDR3 bases are TGTGCCAGCAGCTCACCCGATTCAGGGTTGGCTGAAGCTTTCTTT. Translating gives CASSSPDSGLAEAFF.

The genes are TRBV7-9 and TRBJ2-7, with 12 bases aligning to TRBD1. The CDR3 is made up of 15 amino acids. V gave up 5 bases and J gave up 7 bases; unmatched junction bases: 9. Germline V lookup: CDR1 SEHNR, CDR2 FQNEAQ (reference sequence). The CDR3 spells CASSNPGTGGREQYF. The DNA of the CDR3 is TGTGCCAGCAGCAACCCCGGGACAGGGGGCCGGGAGCAGTACTTC.

The chain has TRBV24-1 and TRBJ2-5; a possible D gene is TRBD1 (6 bases). The CDR3 length is 15 residues. Germline V gene sequence: CDR1 KGHDR, CDR2 SFDVKD. The ends were cut back, 4 bases at V and 4 bases at J, with 15 bases in the middle. The CDR3 DNA sequence: TGTGCCACCAGTGAGTTCCAACAGGGTAGAGAGACCCAGTACTTC. Protein product: CATSEFQQGRETQYF.

V usage is TRBV19 and J usage is TRBJ1-1; the D is unclear. V gave up 10 bases and J gave up 5 bases, with 20 bases separating them. CDR1 and CDR2 (germline): LNHDA, SQIVND (reference sequence). CDR3 length: 14 residues. The CDR3 loop reads CATNNLVPGTEAFF. The CDR3, as DNA: TGTGCCACTAATAACCTGGTCCCGGGGACTGAAGCTTTCTTT. The whole variable domain, remainder taken from reference TRBV19 and TRBJ1-1, is DGGITQSPKYLFRKEGQNVTLSCEQNLNHDAMYWYRQDPGQGLRLIYYSQIVNDFQKGDIAEGYSVSREKKESFPLTVTSAQKNPTAFYLCATNNLVPGTEAFFGQGTRLTVV.

This clone was found a few times. The chain carries TRBV15 and TRBJ2-1; possible D gene TRBD1, 5 bases. The germline gives CDR1 LNHNV, CDR2 YYDKDF (reference sequence). The CDR3 totals 16 residues. Trimming shortened V by 1 base and J by 5 bases, and 15 bases separated the two germline ends. CDR3 nucleotide sequence: TGTGCCACCAGCAGAGTCAAGGCAGGGTGGGACAATGAGCAGTTCTTC. Amino acid sequence: CATSRVKAGWDNEQFF.

This clone was found once. The chain joins TRBV7-9 to TRBJ2-3; TRBD1 matches at 8 bases. The V and J ends lost 2 bases and 3 bases, in that order; junction bases with no gene match: 7. The CDR3 is 16 amino acids. CDR1 and CDR2 from the germline V gene are SEHNR and FQNEAQ (reference sequence). This CDR3 is CASSLPQGAKTDTQYF. Written as DNA, the CDR3 is TGTGCCAGCAGCTTACCGCAGGGGGCGAAGACAGATACGCAGTATTTT.

The chain carries TRBV27 and TRBJ1-1; D not resolved. This CDR3 region has 13 residues. V shed 5 bases and J shed 1 base, with 8 bases lying between them. CDR1 MNHEY and CDR2 SMNVEV come from the germline V gene (reference sequence). The CDR3 is CASSPFGNTEAFF. For the CDR3, the DNA is TGTGCCAGCAGTCCCTTCGGGAACACTGAAGCTTTCTTT.

This clone was detected a few times. The chain links TRBV30 to TRBJ1-3; D unresolved. Trimming pared 4 bases from V and 2 bases from J, leaving 15 bases between. CDR1 is GTSNPN and CDR2 is SVGIG in the germline V gene (reference sequence). This CDR3 comprises 15 residues. The CDR3 sequence is CAWTSLAGPGNTIYF. The CDR3 DNA follows: TGTGCCTGGACCTCCCTAGCAGGTCCTGGAAACACCATATATTTT. Full variable domain (missing parts from reference TRBV30 and TRBJ1-3): SQTIHQWPATLVQPVGSPLSLECTVEGTSNPNLYWYRQAAGRGLQLLFYSVGIGQISSEVPQNLSASRPQDRQFILSSKKLLLSDSGFYLCAWTSLAGPGNTIYFGEGSWLTVV.

This clone was recorded a few times. V usage is TRBV9 and J usage is TRBJ1-2; 8 bases are shared with TRBD1. CDR3 length equals 15 residues. V lost 4 bases, J lost 8 bases, and 13 bases stayed unmatched. Germline values: CDR1 SGDLS, CDR2 YYNGEE. In DNA form, the CDR3 reads TGTGCCAGCAGCCCCGGGACAGGCGGCTATTTAGGCTACACCTTC. As protein: CASSPGTGGYLGYTF.

In DNA, the CDR3 is TGTGCCAGCTTGAACATGAGAAGCGCGAACACCGGGGAGCTGTTTTTT. Amino acid sequence: CASLNMRSANTGELFF. The genes are TRBV27 and TRBJ2-2, with D uncertain. The V end was cut by 8 bases, the J end by 0 bases, with 16 bases between. Germline V gene sequence: CDR1 MNHEY, CDR2 SMNVEV (reference sequence). There are 16 residues in the CDR3.

The gene calls are TRBV19 and TRBJ2-1; weak D call: TRBD2 (6 bases). The V end was cut by 0 bases, the J end by 0 bases, with 6 bases between. The CDR3 covers 15 residues. The V gene's germline CDR1 is LNHDA and CDR2 SQIVND (reference sequence). CDR3 sequence: CASSIDSGSYNEQFF. DNA for the CDR3: TGTGCCAGTAGTATAGATAGCGGCTCCTACAATGAGCAGTTCTTC. Looking up the rest from reference TRBV19 and TRBJ2-1 gives the full variable domain: DGGITQSPKYLFRKEGQNVTLSCEQNLNHDAMYWYRQDPGQGLRLIYYSQIVNDFQKGDIAEGYSVSREKKESFPLTVTSAQKNPTAFYLCASSIDSGSYNEQFFGPGTRLTVL.

The CDR3 DNA reads as TGCAGCGCTCGGACAGGTCGCCTGGGGAACACTGAAGCTTTCTTT. Translation: CSARTGRLGNTEAFF. This chain links TRBV29-1 with TRBJ1-1; 7 nucleotides match TRBD1. CDR1 SQVTM and CDR2 ANQGSEA come from the germline V gene. Unmatched junction bases numbered 12, after V lost 7 bases and J lost 1 base. The CDR3 consists of 15 residues.